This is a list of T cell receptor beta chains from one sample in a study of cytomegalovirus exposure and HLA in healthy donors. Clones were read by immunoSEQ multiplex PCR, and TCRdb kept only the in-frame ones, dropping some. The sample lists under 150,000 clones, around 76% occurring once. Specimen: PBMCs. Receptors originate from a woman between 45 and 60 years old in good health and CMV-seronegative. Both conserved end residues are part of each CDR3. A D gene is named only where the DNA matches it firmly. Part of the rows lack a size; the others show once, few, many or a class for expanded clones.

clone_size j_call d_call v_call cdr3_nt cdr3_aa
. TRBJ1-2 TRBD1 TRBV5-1 TGCGCCAGCAGCTCGGCGGAGCAGGGGGCGGTTGGCTACACCTTC CASSSAEQGAVGYTF
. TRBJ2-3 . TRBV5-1 TGCGCCAGCATGATTGCTAGCGGCACAGATACGCAGTATTTT CASMIASGTDTQYF
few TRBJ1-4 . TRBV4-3 TGCGCCAGCAGCCAAGATCTGGGGGGTGAAAAACTGTTTTTT CASSQDLGGEKLFF
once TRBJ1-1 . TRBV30 TGTGCCTGGAGTGACAGCCTGATGAACACTGAAGCTTTCTTT CAWSDSLMNTEAFF
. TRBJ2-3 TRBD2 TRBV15 TGTGCCACCAGCAGAGAAATACTAGCGAAGGGTACGCAGTATTTT CATSREILAKGTQYF
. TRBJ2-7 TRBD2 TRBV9 TGTGCCAGCAGCGTAGGGATAGCGGGAGGACTGCGGGGCGAGCAGTACTTC CASSVGIAGGLRGEQYF
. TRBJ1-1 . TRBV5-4 TGTGCCAGCCGACTGAAATTGAACACTGAAGCTTTCTTT CASRLKLNTEAFF
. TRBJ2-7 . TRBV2 TGTGCCAGCAGTTCACAGGGTTGGGAGCAGTACTTC CASSSQGWEQYF
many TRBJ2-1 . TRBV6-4 TGTGCCAGCAGTGACGGGGAGGTCAATGAGCAGTTCTTC CASSDGEVNEQFF
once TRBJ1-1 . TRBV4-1 TGCGCCAGCAGGGGCCTAAACCTTGAAGCTTTCTTT CASRGLNLEAFF
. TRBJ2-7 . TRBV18 TGTGCCAGCTTTAAGGCCGCGGGGAACGAGCAGTACTTC CASFKAAGNEQYF
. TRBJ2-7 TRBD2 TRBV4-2 TGTGCCAGCAGCCAAGATCCCAGCGGGGTAATGCCCTACGAGCAGTACTTC CASSQDPSGVMPYEQYF
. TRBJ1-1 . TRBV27 TGTGCCAGCAGTTCCCCGAGGTCTGAAGCTTTCTTT CASSSPRSEAFF
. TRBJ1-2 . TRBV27 TGTGCCAGCAGTTTATCCCCGAGGTCCTATGGCTACACCTTC CASSLSPRSYGYTF
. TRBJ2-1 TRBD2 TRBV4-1 TGCGCCAGCAGCCAAGGGGGACTAGCGGCAATGAGCTCCTACAATGAGCAGTTCTTC CASSQGGLAAMSSYNEQFF
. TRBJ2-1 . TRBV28 TGTGCCAGCATTCGGGACTCCGAGGTGAATGAGCAGTTCTTC CASIRDSEVNEQFF
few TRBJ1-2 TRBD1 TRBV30 TGTGCCTGGTCCGGGACAGGGAATTACTATGGCTACACCTTC CAWSGTGNYYGYTF
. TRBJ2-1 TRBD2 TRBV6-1 TGTGCCAGCAGTGAAGGGTGGGGGGGAGGGCCGGTAAATGAGCAGTTCTTC CASSEGWGGGPVNEQFF
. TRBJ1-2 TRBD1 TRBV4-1 TGCGCCAGCAGCCAAGGATGGGGGGACAGGTTACATGGCTACACCTTC CASSQGWGDRLHGYTF
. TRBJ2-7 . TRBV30 TGTGCCTGGATCGGACAATCCTACGAGCAGTACTTC CAWIGQSYEQYF
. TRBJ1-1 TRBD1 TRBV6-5 TGTGCCAGCAGCGGGACAGGGGGTGAAGCTTTCTTT CASSGTGGEAFF
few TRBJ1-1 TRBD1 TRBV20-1 TGCAGTGCTAGCGGACAGGGTGAAGCTTTCTTT CSASGQGEAFF
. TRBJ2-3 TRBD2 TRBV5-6 TGTGCCAGCAGCCCAGGGACTAGCGGGATGGCGGATACGCAGTATTTT CASSPGTSGMADTQYF
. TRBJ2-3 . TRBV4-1 TGCGCCAGCAGCCCTCCTCCCGGGAGCCTTACAGATACGCAGTATTTT CASSPPPGSLTDTQYF
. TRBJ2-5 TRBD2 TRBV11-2 TGTGCCAGCAGCTTACCGGGACTAGATCAGGAGACCCAGTACTTC CASSLPGLDQETQYF
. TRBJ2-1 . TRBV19 TGTGCCAGTACCGCGGGGCGATCCTTTTACAATGAGCAGTTCTTC CASTAGRSFYNEQFF
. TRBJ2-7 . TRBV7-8 TGTGCCAGCAGCGCGGGACGGACCGACGGGGGAGAGCAGTACTTC CASSAGRTDGGEQYF
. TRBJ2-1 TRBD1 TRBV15 TGTGCCACCAGCAGAGATCCCCTTACCGGGACAGGGCAAGATGAGCAGTTCTTC CATSRDPLTGTGQDEQFF
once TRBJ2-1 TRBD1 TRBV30 TGTGCCTGGAGTGTGACAGGGATCTCCTACAATGAGCAGTTCTTC CAWSVTGISYNEQFF
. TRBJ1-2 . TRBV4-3 TGCGCCAGCAGCCAAGATCTTAGCACAGACTATGGCTACCCCTTC CASSQDLSTDYGYPF
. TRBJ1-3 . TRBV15 TGTGCCACCAGCAGAGGGGCTTTGGGAGGGGATCTCCTTTCTGGAAACACCATATATTTT CATSRGALGGDLLSGNTIYF
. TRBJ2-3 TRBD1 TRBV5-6 TGTGCCAGCAGCTTGAAGGGGACAGGGACAGATACGCAGTATTTT CASSLKGTGTDTQYF
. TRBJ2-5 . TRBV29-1 TGCAGCGTTGAGCAACTACTAGAAGCTCATCTCCAAGAGACCCAGTACTTC CSVEQLLEAHLQETQYF